This is a list of T cell receptor beta chains from one sample in a study of T cell responses to AZD1222 COVID-19 vaccine. Clones were sequenced by immunoSEQ multiplex PCR, and TCRdb holds only the in-frame ones, with some missing. The sample lists about 130,000 clones; roughly 92% were seen once. The sample in question was peripheral blood, obtained on day 0 of AZD1222 vaccination. These receptors all stem from an adult in good health. Both conserved end residues are part of each CDR3. The D gene is left open where the match is weak. A row's size may be missing; if present it is once, few, many or a size class.

-	TRBV6-5	TRBJ1-1	-	TGTGCCACCCAGCGGAACAGCCGAGAAGCTTTCTTT	CATQRNSREAFF
-	TRBV7-2	TRBJ2-3	TRBD1	TGTGCCAGCAGCTTAGTTGGGACAGGGTTTGATACGCAGTATTTT	CASSLVGTGFDTQYF
once	TRBV3-1/TRBV3-2	TRBJ2-7	-	TGTGCCAGCAGCCAAGATAGCGAGCCCGGTTACGAGCAGTACTTC	CASSQDSEPGYEQYF
-	TRBV14	TRBJ2-1	-	TGTGCCAGCAGCCAGTCACAGGGTTACAATGAGCAGTTCTTC	CASSQSQGYNEQFF
-	TRBV5-6	TRBJ2-7	TRBD2	TGTGCCAGCAGCTTGCCTTTAGCGGGAGGGGGCTACGAGCAGTACTTC	CASSLPLAGGGYEQYF
-	TRBV6-5	TRBJ2-2	-	TGTGCCAGCAGTTACTCCGGGACGGAGAACACCGGGGAGCTGTTTTTT	CASSYSGTENTGELFF
-	TRBV25-1	TRBJ1-2	-	TGTGCCAGCAGTGAAGGCCAGGGAAGAGGCTACACCTTC	CASSEGQGRGYTF
-	TRBV28	TRBJ1-1	TRBD1	TGTGCCAGCAGTGCTCCAGGGGGCGAGGCTTTCTTT	CASSAPGGEAFF
-	TRBV5-6	TRBJ2-5	-	TGTGCCAGCAGCCCAGACACCCGTTTAGAGACCCAGTACTTC	CASSPDTRLETQYF
-	TRBV4-1	TRBJ2-2	-	TGCGCCAGCAGCCATGGAAAGGGCTTCACCGGGGAGCTGTTTTTT	CASSHGKGFTGELFF
-	TRBV11-2	TRBJ2-2	-	TGTGCCAGCAGCCTAAGTGGGGAGACCGGGGAGCTGTTTTTT	CASSLSGETGELFF
-	TRBV5-5	TRBJ1-5	-	TGTGCCAGCAGCCCACTAAGGGGGAATCAGCCCCAGCATTTT	CASSPLRGNQPQHF
-	TRBV12-5	TRBJ2-7	TRBD2	TGTGCTAGTGGTTTGGTACGGGGACTAGCGGGAGATCACGAGCAGTACTTC	CASGLVRGLAGDHEQYF
-	TRBV4-2	TRBJ2-1	-	TGTGCCAGCAGCCAAGGGTACGGGCTGTACAATGAGCAGTTCTTC	CASSQGYGLYNEQFF
-	TRBV25-1	TRBJ2-4	-	TGTGCCAGCAGTCCCAGGGCCAAAAACATTCAGTACTTC	CASSPRAKNIQYF
-	TRBV5-6	TRBJ2-1	TRBD2	TGTGCCAGCAGCGATGAAATAGGACTAGCGGCTCACAATGAGCAGTTCTTC	CASSDEIGLAAHNEQFF
-	TRBV21-1	TRBJ1-5	-	TGTGCCAGCAGCAAAGAAGGAGGGGGCGGGCATCAGCCCCAGCATTTT	CASSKEGGGGHQPQHF
few	TRBV2	TRBJ2-2	-	TGTGCCAGCAGTTGGAACGGCGGGGAGCTGTTTTTT	CASSWNGGELFF
-	TRBV2	TRBJ2-7	TRBD2	TGTGCCAGCACCGGACTAGCGGGAGGGAGCGAGCAGTACTTC	CASTGLAGGSEQYF
-	TRBV6-5	TRBJ2-7	-	TGTGCCAGCAGGCCGACAGGAACCTCCTACGAGCAGTACTTC	CASRPTGTSYEQYF
-	TRBV25-1	TRBJ1-2	-	TGTGCCAGCAGGAGGGGGACGGGCTACACCTTC	CASRRGTGYTF
few	TRBV19	TRBJ2-2	-	TGTGCCAGTAGTCCCTGGACGGTAAACACCGGGGAGCTGTTTTTT	CASSPWTVNTGELFF
-	TRBV10-3	TRBJ1-1	TRBD1	TGTGCCATACTACCGGGACAGGGGGCGGGAAGCACTGAAGCTTTCTTT	CAILPGQGAGSTEAFF
-	TRBV10-3	TRBJ2-1	TRBD2	TGTGCCATCAGTGTGCGGGGCAGCGGGAGGGCGTCGTCCTACAATGAGCAGTTCTTC	CAISVRGSGRASSYNEQFF
-	TRBV19	TRBJ2-1	-	TGTGCCACGTCGACAGGCTCCTACAATGAGCAGTTCTTC	CATSTGSYNEQFF